The rows below give T cell receptor beta chains drawn from one sample of a study of blood T cell repertoires in COVID-19. This table comes from immunoSEQ multiplex PCR, and its TCRdb copy is limited to in-frame clones, with some not included. The sample lists about 270,000 clones, about 87% occurring once. Material for sequencing was PBMCs or T cells enriched from blood (not recorded which). Receptor source: a woman in her forties or fifties who had recovered from COVID-19. The CDR3 runs from the conserved cysteine through the conserved F or W. Each record gives: CDR3 length, V gene, clone size, J gene, D gene, CDR3 DNA, CDR3 protein. The D gene is left open where the match is weak. A clone size is listed for some rows: how often the clone was seen (once, few, many), or a class if it is expanded.

CDR3 length: 16
V gene: TRBV18
clone size: .
J gene: TRBJ2-2
D gene: .
CDR3 DNA: TGTGCCAGCTCACCACTCTGGGAGATAGCCGCCGGGGAGCTGTTTTTT
CDR3 protein: CASSPLWEIAAGELFF

CDR3 length: 11
V gene: TRBV20-1
clone size: .
J gene: TRBJ2-5
D gene: .
CDR3 DNA: TGCAGTGCTAGCGGGATGGAGACCCAGTACTTC
CDR3 protein: CSASGMETQYF

CDR3 length: 13
V gene: TRBV28
clone size: .
J gene: TRBJ1-2
D gene: .
CDR3 DNA: TGTGCCAGCAGCCTCTCTACTAACTATGGCTACACCTTC
CDR3 protein: CASSLSTNYGYTF

CDR3 length: 15
V gene: TRBV7-2
clone size: .
J gene: TRBJ1-2
D gene: TRBD1
CDR3 DNA: TGTGCCAGCAGCCAAGGAGGGACAGGGAAATCTGGCTACACCTTC
CDR3 protein: CASSQGGTGKSGYTF

CDR3 length: 15
V gene: TRBV5-1
clone size: .
J gene: TRBJ2-1
D gene: TRBD2
CDR3 DNA: TGCGCCAGCAGCTTGGTGGCGGGAGTCTACAATGAGCAGTTCTTC
CDR3 protein: CASSLVAGVYNEQFF

CDR3 length: 13
V gene: TRBV7-3
clone size: .
J gene: TRBJ1-2
D gene: .
CDR3 DNA: TGTGCCAGCAGCTTAGGGGCTTCGAATGGCTACACCTTC
CDR3 protein: CASSLGASNGYTF

CDR3 length: 13
V gene: TRBV19
clone size: .
J gene: TRBJ1-6
D gene: .
CDR3 DNA: TGTGCCAGTGCGGCAGAAGATAATTCACCCCTCCACTTT
CDR3 protein: CASAAEDNSPLHF

CDR3 length: 15
V gene: TRBV14
clone size: .
J gene: TRBJ2-2
D gene: .
CDR3 DNA: TGTGCCAGCAGCCGTGGACTGGCGAACACCGGGGAGCTGTTTTTT
CDR3 protein: CASSRGLANTGELFF

CDR3 length: 15
V gene: TRBV19
clone size: .
J gene: TRBJ1-4
D gene: .
CDR3 DNA: TGTGCCAGTAGTACGAGAAACAGAAACGAGGAAAAACTGTTTTTT
CDR3 protein: CASSTRNRNEEKLFF

CDR3 length: 15
V gene: TRBV7-2
clone size: .
J gene: TRBJ2-1
D gene: .
CDR3 DNA: TGTGCCAGCAGCACTAGACAGGCCGTTTACAATGAGCAGTTCTTC
CDR3 protein: CASSTRQAVYNEQFF

CDR3 length: 15
V gene: TRBV11-2
clone size: .
J gene: TRBJ2-3
D gene: .
CDR3 DNA: .
CDR3 protein: CASSFGSGGPDTQYF

CDR3 length: 16
V gene: TRBV3-1/TRBV3-2
clone size: .
J gene: TRBJ2-5
D gene: .
CDR3 DNA: TGTGCCAGCAGCCAAGAGCGAATACCAGGTCTTGAGACCCAGTACTTC
CDR3 protein: CASSQERIPGLETQYF

CDR3 length: 15
V gene: TRBV19
clone size: .
J gene: TRBJ2-1
D gene: TRBD2
CDR3 DNA: TGTGCCAGTAGTATGTGGACTAGCGGAATCAATGAGCAGTTCTTC
CDR3 protein: CASSMWTSGINEQFF

CDR3 length: 15
V gene: TRBV5-4
clone size: .
J gene: TRBJ1-5
D gene: .
CDR3 DNA: TGTGCCAGCAGCTTGCAGGGGCTTAGCAATCAGCCCCAGCATTTT
CDR3 protein: CASSLQGLSNQPQHF

CDR3 length: 13
V gene: TRBV28
clone size: .
J gene: TRBJ1-5
D gene: .
CDR3 DNA: TGTGCCAGCAGTTTAAGGGGGGGACAGCCCCAGCATTTT
CDR3 protein: CASSLRGGQPQHF

CDR3 length: 13
V gene: TRBV2
clone size: .
J gene: TRBJ2-3
D gene: .
CDR3 DNA: TGTGCCAGCAGTGAGGGAGGCACAGATACGCAGTATTTT
CDR3 protein: CASSEGGTDTQYF

CDR3 length: 14
V gene: TRBV3-1/TRBV3-2
clone size: .
J gene: TRBJ2-7
D gene: .
CDR3 DNA: TGTGCCAGCAGCCAACAGGCGCACTCCTACGAGCAGTACTTC
CDR3 protein: CASSQQAHSYEQYF

CDR3 length: 12
V gene: TRBV7-9
clone size: few
J gene: TRBJ1-1
D gene: .
CDR3 DNA: TGTGCCAGCAGCTTACTAGGTACTGAAGCTTTCTTT
CDR3 protein: CASSLLGTEAFF

CDR3 length: 12
V gene: TRBV30
clone size: once
J gene: TRBJ1-1
D gene: .
CDR3 DNA: TGTGCCTGCTGGGGGGGGCAGGCTGAAGCTTTCTTT
CDR3 protein: CACWGGQAEAFF

CDR3 length: 15
V gene: TRBV6-2/TRBV6-3
clone size: .
J gene: TRBJ1-1
D gene: TRBD1
CDR3 DNA: TGTGCCAGCAGTTTCTACCGGGACAGGGGCCACCGGGCTTTCTTT
CDR3 protein: CASSFYRDRGHRAFF

CDR3 length: 14
V gene: TRBV2
clone size: .
J gene: TRBJ2-1
D gene: TRBD2
CDR3 DNA: TGTGCCAGCAGGTCGGCTAGCGGGAGTAGTGAGCAGTTCTTC
CDR3 protein: CASRSASGSSEQFF

CDR3 length: 12
V gene: TRBV7-8
clone size: .
J gene: TRBJ2-7
D gene: .
CDR3 DNA: TGTGCCAGCAGCTTAGCGTCCGGGGAGCAGTACTTC
CDR3 protein: CASSLASGEQYF

CDR3 length: 15
V gene: TRBV7-3
clone size: .
J gene: TRBJ2-1
D gene: TRBD2
CDR3 DNA: TGTGCCAGCAGCCCCGGACTAGCGGCTTACAATGAGCAGTTCTTC
CDR3 protein: CASSPGLAAYNEQFF

CDR3 length: 16
V gene: TRBV5-5
clone size: .
J gene: TRBJ2-2
D gene: .
CDR3 DNA: TGTGCCAGCAGCTTGGCCCAGGTTACGAACACCGGGGAGCTGTTTTTT
CDR3 protein: CASSLAQVTNTGELFF

CDR3 length: 14
V gene: TRBV7-2
clone size: .
J gene: TRBJ2-7
D gene: TRBD2
CDR3 DNA: TGTGCCAGCAGCCTGGACCTGGGGAGGGGCGAGCAGTACTTC
CDR3 protein: CASSLDLGRGEQYF

CDR3 length: 13
V gene: TRBV11-3
clone size: .
J gene: TRBJ2-1
D gene: .
CDR3 DNA: TGTGCCAGCAGCTTAGACCACAACAATGAGCAGTTCTTC
CDR3 protein: CASSLDHNNEQFF

CDR3 length: 14
V gene: TRBV4-1
clone size: few
J gene: TRBJ1-2
D gene: .
CDR3 DNA: TGCGCCAGCAGCCAAGACATGGCGGGCTATGGCTACACCTTC
CDR3 protein: CASSQDMAGYGYTF

CDR3 length: 12
V gene: TRBV6-2/TRBV6-3
clone size: few
J gene: TRBJ1-2
D gene: .
CDR3 DNA: TGTGCCAGCAGCGAACAGGCTTATGGCTACACCTTC
CDR3 protein: CASSEQAYGYTF

CDR3 length: 13
V gene: TRBV5-8
clone size: .
J gene: TRBJ2-1
D gene: TRBD2
CDR3 DNA: TGTGCCAGCAGCCAGGGACTATACAATGAGCAGTTCTTC
CDR3 protein: CASSQGLYNEQFF